Presented here are 16 T cell receptor beta chains from one specimen sequenced in a study of T cell clonotyping in hematopoietic cell transplantation. The repertoire was sequenced with immunoSEQ multiplex PCR; TCRdb's copy has only in-frame clones and lacks some. The table records 29,000 or so clones, around three quarters of them present only once. Time point indicated: recipient sample about 28 days before transplant, after cytoreduction. Sequences were derived from peripheral blood mononuclear cells, sampled before stem cell transplant. The origin of the receptors is a young woman with chronic myeloid leukemia. Some clones in this sample may be carry-over from other donors' samples.

This chain connects TRBV2 to TRBJ2-3; TRBD2 matches at 7 bases. The CDR3 loop spans 14 amino acids. V lost 6 bases to trimming and J lost 9 bases; unmatched junction nucleotides: 12. Germline V lookup: CDR1 SNHLY, CDR2 FYNNEI. The CDR3, as DNA: TGTGCCAGCAGGAAGCGGGGCTCGAGGGGAACGCAGTATTTT. Translating gives CASRKRGSRGTQYF. Full variable domain (outside the CDR3, taken from reference TRBV2 and TRBJ2-3): EPEVTQTPSHQVTQMGQEVILRCVPISNHLYFYWYRQILGQKVEFLVSFYNNEISEKSEIFDDQFSVERPDGSNFTLKIRSTKLEDSAMYFCASRKRGSRGTQYFGPGTRLTVL.

This clone was counted a few times. The chain carries TRBV15 and TRBJ1-2; D gene ambiguous. The CDR3 extends over 15 amino acids. Trimming stripped 0 bases from V and 8 bases from J, with 16 bases between. The germline CDR1 and CDR2 sequences are LNHNV and YYDKDF (reference sequence). This CDR3 reads CATSRDLVKVNGYTF. The CDR3 bases are TGTGCCACCAGCAGAGATCTCGTGAAGGTAAACGGCTACACCTTC.

This chain joins TRBV30 and TRBJ2-3, with D possibly matching TRBD1 (6 bases). Germline V gives CDR1 GTSNPN, CDR2 SVGIG (reference sequence). The CDR3 is 12 amino acids. V was pared by 3 bases and J by 4 bases, with 8 bases between. The CDR3 here is CAWRAGADTQYF. The DNA of the CDR3 is TGTGCCTGGAGGGCAGGGGCAGATACGCAGTATTTT.

This clone was seen once. The chain has TRBV5-4 and TRBJ2-2, with D maybe TRBD1 (7 bases). The CDR3 loop spans 16 amino acids. V lost 3 bases, J lost 4 bases, and 16 bases lay in between. Looked up from germline, CDR1 is SGHNT and CDR2 is YYREEE (reference sequence). Here the CDR3 reads CASSSGGGGSTGELFF. The CDR3 coding sequence is TGTGCCAGCAGCTCTGGAGGAGGGGGCAGCACCGGGGAGCTGTTTTTT.

A single count supports this clone. The chain joins TRBV10-3 to TRBJ1-2; the D is unclear. Trimming removed 6 bases from V and 1 base from J, with 9 bases in between. This CDR3 contains 13 residues. Germline loops: CDR1 ENHRY, CDR2 SYGVKD. The CDR3 sequence is CAISVGVNYGYTF. The CDR3 bases are TGTGCCATCAGCGTCGGGGTTAACTATGGCTACACCTTC.

This clone has a single count. This chain connects TRBV5-8 to TRBJ1-5; D is uncertain. Germline CDR1 SGHTS, CDR2 YDEGEE. V gave up 6 bases and J gave up 4 bases, with 8 bases separating them. This CDR3 is 12 amino acids long. CDR3 in DNA: TGTGCCAGCACCCTTCGTAATCAGCCCCAGCATTTT. It encodes CASTLRNQPQHF.

This chain connects TRBV5-1 to TRBJ2-6; D gene ambiguous. Germline CDR1 SGHRS, CDR2 YFSETQ. This CDR3 has 14 residues. The V end was cut by 0 bases, the J end by 2 bases, with 3 bases between. The CDR3 sequence: CASSLVAGANVLTF. CDR3 nucleotide sequence: TGCGCCAGCAGCTTGGTCGCTGGGGCCAACGTCCTGACTTTC.

This chain joins TRBV6-5 and TRBJ2-7; D is unresolved. The ends were cut back, 8 bases at V and 6 bases at J, with 17 bases in the middle. The CDR3 runs to 13 residues. Looked up from germline, CDR1 is MNHEY and CDR2 is SVGAGI. CDR3 sequence: CASAQTPFREQYF. CDR3 DNA sequence: TGTGCCAGCGCACAAACCCCGTTTCGCGAGCAGTACTTC.

V gene TRBV19 combines with J gene TRBJ1-5; no clear D gene. Trimming took off 5 bases at V and 7 bases at J, with 15 bases between the two ends. Germline CDR1 and CDR2: LNHDA and SQIVND (reference sequence). This CDR3 has 14 amino acids. The CDR3 coding sequence is TGTGCCAGTAGTGGTAGTTGGAGTGGACAGCCCCAGCATTTT. Its translation: CASSGSWSGQPQHF.

The gene calls are TRBV6-1 and TRBJ1-2; 10 bases align to TRBD1. The CDR3 length is 15 residues. The germline CDR1 and CDR2 sequences are MNHNS and SASEGT. After removal of 6 bases from V and 5 bases from J, the junction contained 9 bases not matched to a gene. CDR3 sequence: CASSLRQGAGYGYTF. The CDR3 DNA reads as TGTGCCAGCAGCTTAAGACAGGGGGCAGGTTATGGCTACACCTTC.

This rearrangement joins TRBV10-3 to TRBJ2-3, with D tentatively TRBD1 (6 bases). In germline, CDR1 is ENHRY, CDR2 SYGVKD. V was shortened by 6 bases and J by 0 bases, with 19 bases between the two germline ends. The CDR3 has 17 amino acids. The CDR3 nucleotides are TGTGCCATCAGCGCTCCGACAGGACCAGGGAGCACAGATACGCAGTATTTT. This gives the protein CAISAPTGPGSTDTQYF.

The chain links TRBV4-1 to TRBJ1-3; D gene uncertain. Deletions cut 8 bases from V and 1 base from J, with 9 bases between. CDR3 size: 13 residues. From germline, CDR1 is MGHRA and CDR2 YSYEKL. The CDR3 protein is CASGRESGNTIYF. CDR3 sequence (DNA): TGCGCCAGCGGAAGGGAATCTGGAAACACCATATATTTT.

The rearrangement joins TRBV29-1 to TRBJ1-2, with TRBD1 matching over 10 bases. CDR3 length: 14 amino acids. Germline V gene sequence: CDR1 SQVTM, CDR2 ANQGSEA. V gave up 0 bases and J gave up 9 bases; unmatched junction bases: 7. The CDR3 protein is CSVEERGQGNRYTF. The CDR3 DNA reads as TGCAGCGTTGAAGAGCGGGGACAGGGGAATCGCTACACCTTC.

The chain couples TRBV30 to TRBJ1-2, with D unclear. Germline assignment: CDR1 GTSNPN and CDR2 SVGIG (reference sequence). Trimming cost V 0 bases and J 5 bases, with 7 bases left between them. The CDR3 spans 12 residues. The CDR3 nucleotides are TGTGCCTGGAGTGTAATGAGTTATGGCTACACCTTC. It yields the protein CAWSVMSYGYTF.

The genes are TRBV9 and TRBJ2-3, with no clear D. Looked up from germline, CDR1 is SGDLS and CDR2 is YYNGEE. V shed 3 bases and J shed 2 bases, with 16 bases lying between them. The CDR3 runs 16 residues. CDR3 in amino acids: CASSEGQTRLTDTQYF. CDR3 nucleotide sequence: TGTGCCAGCAGCGAGGGCCAAACGAGGCTCACAGATACGCAGTATTTT.

This clone was observed once. In nucleotides, the CDR3 is TGCGCCAGCAGCTCCACTGGCCGGGACAGGGAGGGCTACACCTTC. Protein: CASSSTGRDREGYTF. The chain employs TRBV5-1 and TRBJ1-2; 9 bases are shared with TRBD1. CDR1 is SGHRS, CDR2 YFSETQ, per germline. J was trimmed by 8 bases and V by 3 bases; bases with no gene match: 11. The CDR3 has 15 residues.